A single sample gave rise to the 13 T cell receptor beta chains below, sequenced in a study of T cells in Graves' hyperthyroidism and ophthalmopathy. Using RNA transcripts as the source, TCR beta CDR3 regions were amplified. The study used the HTBI primer set for a first-round RT-PCR of the TCR CDR3. From the multiplex PCR reads, TCRdb called clonotypes with MiXCR, one entry per CDR3 protein. The sample records nearly 750,000 distinct CDR3 sequences, roughly a third being singletons. The sample was blood. The receptors derive from a woman aged 40 to 55 with Graves' hyperthyroidism.

A few counts support this clonotype. V usage is TRBV14 and J usage is TRBJ1-6; D uncertain. This CDR3 has 18 residues. Germline CDR1 reads SGHDN; CDR2 reads FVKESK. Trimming removed 0 bases from V and 0 bases from J, with 12 bases in between. The CDR3 protein is CASSQDEPWSSYNSPLHF. CDR3 DNA: TGTGCCAGCAGCCAAGACGAACCCTGGAGCTCCTATAATTCACCCCTCCACTTT.

This clonotype was seen ten or more times. This sequence joins TRBV19 and TRBJ2-2; 7 bases line up with TRBD1. Germline values: CDR1 LNHDA, CDR2 SQIVND (reference sequence). The CDR3 has 16 amino acids. V gave up 6 bases and J gave up 0 bases; unmatched junction bases: 7. The CDR3 coding sequence is TGTGCCAGTAGGGTGGGGACAGTACCGAACACCGGGGAGCTGTTTTTT. This sequence encodes CASRVGTVPNTGELFF.

In its sample, this clonotype was seen a few times. V and J are TRBV5-1 and TRBJ1-2, with D unresolved. The CDR3 contains 15 residues. From germline, CDR1 is SGHRS and CDR2 YFSETQ. Trimming took off 0 bases at V and 3 bases at J, with 12 bases between the two ends. The CDR3 nucleotides read TGCGCCAGCAGCTTGGAGGCCGGTTCTTACTATGGCTACACCTTC. Encoded protein: CASSLEAGSYYGYTF.

This clonotype was picked up a small number of times. The chain joins TRBV9 to TRBJ1-2, with TRBD1 as a possible D gene (5 bases). Per the germline V gene, CDR1 is SGDLS and CDR2 is YYNGEE. CDR3 length equals 14 residues. Deletions cut 0 bases from V and 7 bases from J, with 13 bases between. CDR3 DNA: TGTGCCAGCAGCGTAGGTCAGGGAAAGGGTGGCTACACCTTC. Translated, it gives CASSVGQGKGGYTF. Drawing the rest from reference TRBV9 and TRBJ1-2, the complete variable domain is DSGVTQTPKHLITATGQRVTLRCSPRSGDLSVYWYQQSLDQGLQFLIQYYNGEERAKGNILERFSAQQFPDLHSELNLSSLELGDSALYFCASSVGQGKGGYTFGSGTRLTVV.

Ten or more counts support this clonotype. The chain couples TRBV10-1 to TRBJ2-2; tentative D call: TRBD2 (6 bases). CDR1 WNHNN and CDR2 SYGVQD come from the germline V gene (reference sequence). The CDR3 has 16 amino acids. Trimming shortened V by 7 bases and J by 3 bases, and 18 bases separated the two germline ends. Here the CDR3 reads CASKKRVLADTGELFF. The CDR3 coding sequence is TGCGCCAGCAAGAAGCGGGTCCTGGCGGACACCGGGGAGCTGTTTTTT.

This clonotype was seen repeatedly, ten times or more. The genes are TRBV24-1 and TRBJ1-2, with a possible D match to TRBD1 (5 bases). The CDR3 spans 15 residues. Trimming took off 2 bases at V and 5 bases at J, with 14 bases between the two ends. The germline gives CDR1 KGHDR, CDR2 SFDVKD. As DNA, the CDR3 is TGTGCCACCAGTGATTCCGGGACGGAGCTTTATGGCTACACCTTC. Its translation is CATSDSGTELYGYTF.

On this clonotype: A much larger clone sits a single nucleotide away, making a read error possible. The chain recombines TRBV6-5 with TRBJ1-2; D is ambiguous. The germline V and J ends were trimmed by 4 bases and 3 bases, with 12 bases remaining between them. The CDR3 consists of 14 residues. Germline-derived CDR1 and CDR2 are MNHEY and SVGAGI. The CDR3, as DNA: TGTGCCAGCAGTTTCGATACTACGTACTATGGCTACACCTTC. Protein sequence: CASSFDTTYYGYTF.

The chain carries TRBV6-5 and TRBJ1-5; 7 bases are a match to TRBD1. The CDR3 sequence is 16 residues long. V trimming: 5 bases; J trimming: 5 bases; junction bases outside the gene matches: 12. CDR1 is MNHEY and CDR2 is SVGAGI in the germline V gene. This CDR3 is CASSEASRGGDQPQHF. The CDR3 bases are TGTGCCAGCAGTGAAGCTAGCAGGGGGGGGGATCAGCCCCAGCATTTT.

Many counts were recorded for this clonotype. This chain links TRBV19 with TRBJ2-5, with D unresolved. This CDR3 region has 14 residues. CDR1 and CDR2 from the germline V gene are LNHDA and SQIVND (reference sequence). The V and J ends lost 5 bases and 1 base respectively, with 11 bases between them. The CDR3 region is CASSLPDPQETQYF. The DNA of the CDR3 is TGTGCCAGTAGTTTACCGGACCCCCAAGAGACCCAGTACTTC.

In this sample, this clonotype turned up a few times. The chain is built from TRBV15 and TRBJ1-2; D is unresolved. Germline values: CDR1 LNHNV, CDR2 YYDKDF (reference sequence). CDR3 length: 18 amino acids. V lost 1 base and J lost 2, with 20 bases in between. The chain's CDR3 is CATSRASSIGIRNYGYTF. CDR3 in DNA: TGTGCCACCAGCAGAGCCTCGTCGATCGGTATCCGCAACTATGGCTACACCTTC.

This chain links TRBV20-1 with TRBJ2-5; D is undetermined. This CDR3 spans 15 amino acids. The germline V and J ends were trimmed by 0 bases and 1 base, with 12 bases remaining between them. Germline CDR1 is DFQATT and CDR2 is SNEGSKA (reference sequence). Here the CDR3 reads CSARDSLSPQETQYF. The CDR3 DNA reads TGCAGTGCTAGAGATAGTTTGAGTCCCCAAGAGACCCAGTACTTC.

V gene TRBV5-5 combines with J gene TRBJ2-7; possible D gene TRBD2, 5 bases. The ends were cut back, 4 bases at V and 5 bases at J, with 10 bases in the middle. Germline CDR1 and CDR2: SGHKS and YYEKEE (reference sequence). The CDR3 length is 12 residues. The CDR3: CASSPGVDEQYF. The CDR3, as DNA: TGTGCCAGCAGCCCCGGGGTGGACGAGCAGTACTTC.

A word on this clonotype: This may be a read error, as it is one base from a much larger clone. The CDR3 end shows no conserved phenylalanine or tryptophan, and so a read error is likely. The rearrangement links TRBV6-5 to TRBJ2-7; possible D gene TRBD2, 6 bases. Germline CDR1 is MNHEY and CDR2 is SVGAGI. The CDR3 runs 14 residues. The V and J ends lost 4 bases and 2 bases respectively, with 12 bases between them. The CDR3 region has the DNA TGTGCCAGCAGTTCTCAACAGCGGGCCTACGAGCAGTACCTC. Translation gives CASSSQQRAYEQYL.